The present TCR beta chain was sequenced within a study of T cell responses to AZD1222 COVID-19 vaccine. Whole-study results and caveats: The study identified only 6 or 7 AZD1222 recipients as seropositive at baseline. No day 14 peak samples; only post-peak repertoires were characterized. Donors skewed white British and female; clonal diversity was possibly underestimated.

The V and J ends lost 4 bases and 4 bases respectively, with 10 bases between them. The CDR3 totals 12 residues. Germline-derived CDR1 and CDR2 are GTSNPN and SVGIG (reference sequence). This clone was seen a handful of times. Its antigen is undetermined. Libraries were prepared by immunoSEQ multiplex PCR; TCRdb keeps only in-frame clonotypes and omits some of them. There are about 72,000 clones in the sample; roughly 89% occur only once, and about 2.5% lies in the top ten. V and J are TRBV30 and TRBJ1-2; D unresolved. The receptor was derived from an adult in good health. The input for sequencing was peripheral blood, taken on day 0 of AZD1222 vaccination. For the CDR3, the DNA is TGTGCCTGGAAGCAAACCTCCTATGGCTACACCTTC. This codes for CAWKQTSYGYTF.